The rows below give T cell receptor beta chains drawn from one sample of a study of identifying expanded T cells in peripheral blood. Clones were sequenced by immunoSEQ multiplex PCR, and TCRdb holds only the in-frame ones, with some missing. Of roughly 84,000 clones in the sample, about 90% were seen once. The sample was blood. These receptor sequences come from a person aged 18 to 70 in good health. The conserved cysteine and the conserved F or W are not part of the CDR3 here. The size of a clone is reported for some rows only, either as once, few or many, or as a class for expanded clones.

clone_size: -; v_call: TRBV9; j_call: TRBJ2-3; cdr3_aa: ASSAPTSGRVDTQY
clone_size: -; v_call: TRBV7-6; j_call: TRBJ1-3; cdr3_aa: ASSLEGKAIY
clone_size: -; v_call: TRBV7-3; j_call: TRBJ2-3; cdr3_aa: ASSLTSGYSTDTQY
clone_size: -; v_call: TRBV6-1; j_call: TRBJ1-1; cdr3_aa: ASSGWGNLNTEAF
clone_size: few; v_call: TRBV5-6; j_call: TRBJ1-5; cdr3_aa: ASSRRQGQPQH
clone_size: -; v_call: TRBV10-2; j_call: TRBJ2-1; cdr3_aa: ASRGDSYNEQF
clone_size: -; v_call: TRBV21-1; j_call: TRBJ1-1; cdr3_aa: ASSPPQGAPDTEAF
clone_size: -; v_call: TRBV5-4; j_call: TRBJ2-5; cdr3_aa: ASSWTGGETQY
clone_size: -; v_call: TRBV6-6; j_call: TRBJ2-1; cdr3_aa: ASSRRVTGVNEQF
clone_size: -; v_call: TRBV5-1; j_call: TRBJ2-5; cdr3_aa: ASSLAVAGWAGETQY
clone_size: few; v_call: TRBV11-3; j_call: TRBJ2-3; cdr3_aa: ASSLRGGTSGTDTQY
clone_size: -; v_call: TRBV7-3; j_call: TRBJ2-1; cdr3_aa: ASSFTGDSYNEQF
clone_size: -; v_call: TRBV30; j_call: TRBJ2-1; cdr3_aa: AWSRGPPNEQF
clone_size: -; v_call: TRBV7-6; j_call: TRBJ2-7; cdr3_aa: ASSLANSGASIGEQY
clone_size: -; v_call: TRBV5-1; j_call: TRBJ2-3; cdr3_aa: ASKIVSGGNTDTQY
clone_size: -; v_call: TRBV4-1; j_call: TRBJ2-5; cdr3_aa: ASKEVGGPKVVETQY
clone_size: -; v_call: TRBV7-9; j_call: TRBJ1-1; cdr3_aa: ASSLRGVLAEAF
clone_size: -; v_call: TRBV7-9; j_call: TRBJ1-1; cdr3_aa: ASSIRGDTEAF
clone_size: -; v_call: TRBV7-2; j_call: TRBJ2-2; cdr3_aa: ASSSVWNTGELF
clone_size: -; v_call: TRBV19; j_call: TRBJ2-2; cdr3_aa: ASSTFGSGRRHTGELF
clone_size: -; v_call: TRBV5-1; j_call: TRBJ1-1; cdr3_aa: ASSLGSGTGRTEAF
clone_size: -; v_call: TRBV7-3; j_call: TRBJ2-1; cdr3_aa: ASSLGPSDEQF
clone_size: -; v_call: TRBV23-1; j_call: TRBJ1-6; cdr3_aa: ASSQSERKGGRDSPLH
clone_size: -; v_call: TRBV6-6; j_call: TRBJ1-2; cdr3_aa: ASRSAGAFYGYT
clone_size: -; v_call: TRBV7-9; j_call: TRBJ1-2; cdr3_aa: ASSSGGGTGFYGYT
clone_size: -; v_call: TRBV7-2; j_call: TRBJ1-2; cdr3_aa: ASSPGPRLGGYT
clone_size: -; v_call: TRBV6-5; j_call: TRBJ2-1; cdr3_aa: ASSFGTTYNEQF
clone_size: -; v_call: TRBV6-6; j_call: TRBJ2-7; cdr3_aa: ASSPRTGTLYEQY
clone_size: -; v_call: TRBV7-8; j_call: TRBJ2-2; cdr3_aa: ASSSNRVSGELF
clone_size: -; v_call: TRBV5-1; j_call: TRBJ2-1; cdr3_aa: ASSLVGGSLDEQF
clone_size: -; v_call: TRBV13; j_call: TRBJ2-3; cdr3_aa: ASSLRSGFTDTQY
clone_size: once; v_call: TRBV19; j_call: TRBJ1-6; cdr3_aa: ASSEWQGPGVPLH
clone_size: -; v_call: TRBV9; j_call: TRBJ2-7; cdr3_aa: ASSGDTGGPIYEQY
clone_size: -; v_call: TRBV7-8; j_call: TRBJ2-3; cdr3_aa: ASSPDWVTDTQY
clone_size: -; v_call: TRBV6-6; j_call: TRBJ1-2; cdr3_aa: ASSYKGTPWAGYT
clone_size: -; v_call: TRBV4-3; j_call: TRBJ2-1; cdr3_aa: ASSPFRSYNEQF
clone_size: -; v_call: TRBV15; j_call: TRBJ1-1; cdr3_aa: ATSSYSGKKTEAF
clone_size: -; v_call: TRBV19; j_call: TRBJ2-1; cdr3_aa: ASSPTGNGNEQF
clone_size: -; v_call: TRBV6-5; j_call: TRBJ2-7; cdr3_aa: ASSYSTSDFYEQY
clone_size: -; v_call: TRBV10-3; j_call: TRBJ1-1; cdr3_aa: AISSGTENTEAF
clone_size: -; v_call: TRBV11-3; j_call: TRBJ1-1; cdr3_aa: ASSYRGNTEAF
clone_size: once; v_call: TRBV14; j_call: TRBJ2-3; cdr3_aa: ASSQAGVDTQY
clone_size: -; v_call: TRBV18; j_call: TRBJ2-6; cdr3_aa: ASSRDSTLSSGANVLT
clone_size: few; v_call: TRBV7-2; j_call: TRBJ1-5; cdr3_aa: ASSYQGTQH
clone_size: -; v_call: TRBV2; j_call: TRBJ1-2; cdr3_aa: ASSEAEGNGYT
clone_size: few; v_call: TRBV11-3; j_call: TRBJ1-1; cdr3_aa: ASSAGKGTEAF
clone_size: -; v_call: TRBV9; j_call: TRBJ2-1; cdr3_aa: ASSVAPNEQF
clone_size: few; v_call: TRBV7-9; j_call: TRBJ1-2; cdr3_aa: ASSPPGRGYGYT
clone_size: once; v_call: TRBV11-2; j_call: TRBJ1-6; cdr3_aa: ASSLPQGYSPLH
clone_size: -; v_call: TRBV11-2; j_call: TRBJ2-1; cdr3_aa: ASSIRQGAENEQF
clone_size: -; v_call: TRBV5-4; j_call: TRBJ2-6; cdr3_aa: ASSLASGANVLT
clone_size: -; v_call: TRBV5-1; j_call: TRBJ2-7; cdr3_aa: ASSFRQRGAYEQY
clone_size: -; v_call: TRBV7-2; j_call: TRBJ2-7; cdr3_aa: ASSLFSAAPGVSYEQY
clone_size: -; v_call: TRBV6-5; j_call: TRBJ1-6; cdr3_aa: ASSSRYSPLH
clone_size: -; v_call: TRBV29-1; j_call: TRBJ2-5; cdr3_aa: SVALGTSLGETQY
clone_size: -; v_call: TRBV20-1; j_call: TRBJ1-4; cdr3_aa: SVSANEKLF
clone_size: -; v_call: TRBV9; j_call: TRBJ2-2; cdr3_aa: ASSVGSWTANTGELF